The 25 T cell receptor beta chains in this list originate from one sample, sequenced in a study of T cell repertoires in cytomegalovirus infection. MiXCR was run by TCRdb on the reads, yielding one entry per CDR3 protein. The sample consists of under 800,000 distinct CDR3 sequences, 20% to 25% of them appearing once. The sample was CD8+ T cells from PBMCs. The receptors derive from a human donor in good health (CMV status not recorded). Some clones in this sample may be carry-over from other donors' samples.

This clonotype was detected only a few times. The V call is TRBV27, the J call TRBJ2-1; D assignment may be TRBD1 or TRBD2 (6 bases each). Trimming took off 7 bases at V and 15 bases at J, with 22 bases between the two ends. Germline V lookup: CDR1 MNHEY, CDR2 SMNVEV (reference sequence). The CDR3 sequence is 13 residues long. CDR3 protein: CASIPTGARALFF. The CDR3 DNA is TGTGCCAGCATCCCCACGGGGGCGCGGGCCTTGTTCTTC.

This clonotype was detected ten times or more. This chain joins TRBV28 and TRBJ1-2, with D possibly being TRBD1 (5 bases). The germline CDR1 and CDR2 sequences are MDHEN and SYDVKM. Trimming removed 2 bases from V and 1 base from J, with 17 bases in between. The CDR3 has 17 residues. Written as DNA, the CDR3 is TGTGCCAGCAGTTTAGGTAGTGGAGGGGCACGTAACTATGGCTACACCTTC. Amino acid sequence: CASSLGSGGARNYGYTF.

This chain joins TRBV7-9 and TRBJ1-2, with a possible D match to TRBD1 (5 bases). Per the germline V gene, CDR1 is SEHNR and CDR2 is FQNEAQ (reference sequence). CDR3 length: 14 amino acids. With 3 bases removed from V and 8 bases from J, the gap between germline ends came to 16 bases. CDR3 nucleotide sequence: TGTGCCAGCAGCTTTGACAGCGACTATGTGGGCTACACCTTC. Translation: CASSFDSDYVGYTF.

In its sample, this clonotype was seen a few times. This sequence joins TRBV14 and TRBJ2-7; D perhaps matches TRBD1 (5 bases). Germline-derived CDR1 and CDR2 are SGHDN and FVKESK. The CDR3 loop spans 15 amino acids. The V and J ends lost 4 bases and 2 bases respectively, with 15 bases between them. For the CDR3, the DNA is TGTGCCAGCAGCCCTAGGGCAGGGTCGGCCTACGAGCAGTACTTC. This encodes CASSPRAGSAYEQYF. The full variable domain, with the rest looked up from reference TRBV14 and TRBJ2-7, is EAGVTQFPSHSVIEKGQTVTLRCDPISGHDNLYWYRRVMGKEIKFLLHFVKESKQDESGMPNNRFLAERTGGTYSTLKVQPAELEDSGVYFCASSPRAGSAYEQYFGPGTRLTVT.

This clonotype was detected only once. The chain joins TRBV2 to TRBJ1-1, with D uncertain. With 7 bases removed from V and 5 bases from J, the gap between germline ends came to 8 bases. Germline V gene data show CDR1 as SNHLY and CDR2 as FYNNEI. The CDR3 is 11 amino acids. CDR3 DNA sequence: TGTGCCAGCAAGATTCGGACTGAAGCTTTCTTT. Its protein product is CASKIRTEAFF.

The gene calls are TRBV5-1 and TRBJ2-7; 12 bases map to TRBD1. The germline V gene encodes CDR1 SGHRS and CDR2 YFSETQ. The CDR3 runs 16 residues. With V trimmed by 4 bases and J by 5 bases, 10 bases remained unmatched. Here the CDR3 DNA reads TGCGCCAGCAGCGGCACCGGGACAGGGGGCCCCCACGAGCAGTACTTC. Translation: CASSGTGTGGPHEQYF.

This clonotype has ten or more counts. The CDR3 region is CASSSGSGLDEQFF. The CDR3 DNA sequence: TGTGCCAGCAGCTCGGGATCAGGGCTGGATGAGCAGTTCTTC. The rearrangement links TRBV7-6 to TRBJ2-1; D possibly uses TRBD1 or TRBD2 (5 bases each). Trimming shortened V by 4 bases and J by 8 bases, and 15 bases separated the two germline ends. Germline assignment: CDR1 SGHVS and CDR2 FNYEAQ. The CDR3 is made up of 14 amino acids. Full variable domain (remainder filled in from reference TRBV7-6 and TRBJ2-1): GAGVSQSPRYKVTKRGQDVALRCDPISGHVSLYWYRQALGQGPEFLTYFNYEAQQDKSGLPNDRFSAERPEGSISTLTIQRTEQRDSAMYRCASSSGSGLDEQFFGPGTRLTVL.

The V call is TRBV19, the J call TRBJ1-2; D unresolved. In germline, CDR1 is LNHDA, CDR2 SQIVND (reference sequence). The V end lost 5 bases, the J end lost 4 bases, and 29 bases lay between the germline ends. The CDR3 totals 19 residues. CDR3 amino acids: CASSPNFLDTDFWFYGYTF. The CDR3 region has the DNA TGTGCCAGTAGTCCCAACTTCTTAGACACGGACTTCTGGTTCTATGGCTACACCTTC.

This clonotype showed up many times. The CDR3 loop is CASSLNIGAYEQYV. The CDR3, as DNA: TGTGCCAGCAGCTTAAATATTGGGGCGTACGAGCAGTACGTC. J is TRBJ2-7 and V is TRBV7-8; maybe TRBD1 (5 bases). The V gene's germline CDR1 is SGHVS and CDR2 FQNEAQ. The CDR3 spans 14 residues. Between the trimmed V and J ends, which lost 2 bases and 4 bases, there was a span of 12 bases.

This clonotype was picked up a small number of times. The V gene is TRBV15, the J gene TRBJ2-7; D call uncertain. The length of the CDR3 is 13 residues. The V end was cut by 1 base, the J end by 5 bases, with 9 bases between. Germline V gives CDR1 LNHNV, CDR2 YYDKDF (reference sequence). The CDR3 DNA is TGTGCCACCAGCAGAGTGGGGATCAACGAGCAGTACTTC. It specifies CATSRVGINEQYF. Complete variable domain (other parts from reference TRBV15 and TRBJ2-7): DAMVIQNPRYQVTQFGKPVTLSCSQTLNHNVMYWYQQKSSQAPKLLFHYYDKDFNNEADTPDNFQSRRPNTSFCFLDIRSPGLGDTAMYLCATSRVGINEQYFGPGTRLTVT.

The CDR3: CASSLSTGVGTEAFF. DNA for the CDR3: TGTGCCAGCAGTTTATCAACAGGGGTGGGCACTGAAGCTTTCTTT. The chain recombines TRBV27 with TRBJ1-1, with 7 nucleotides matching TRBD1. The junction had 5 bases not matched to a gene; V was cut back by 0 bases and J by 4 bases. The CDR3 contains 15 residues. Germline-derived CDR1 and CDR2 are MNHEY and SMNVEV (reference sequence).

The V call is TRBV14, the J call TRBJ2-7, with 8 positions matching TRBD1. The germline CDR1 and CDR2 sequences are SGHDN and FVKESK. Trimming at V came to 6 bases and at J to 9 bases, leaving 10 bases not matched to a gene. The CDR3 is made up of 13 amino acids. The CDR3 DNA follows: TGTGCCAGCAGTCCCGGACAGGGAAACGTGCAGTACGTC. Its protein product is CASSPGQGNVQYV.

In its sample, this clonotype was seen many times. V is TRBV28 and J is TRBJ2-1; D gene uncertain. Germline V CDR1 and CDR2: MDHEN, SYDVKM. Trimming removed 7 bases from V and 0 bases from J, with 7 bases in between. The CDR3 extends over 13 amino acids. Written as DNA, the CDR3 is TGTGCCAGCACCCCGGCCTCCTACAATGAGCAGTTCTTC. It yields the protein CASTPASYNEQFF.

This clonotype was found many times. The chain links TRBV7-9 to TRBJ2-7, with TRBD1 matching 9 bases. The J segment lost 2 bases and the V segment lost 4 bases, leaving 6 bases of the junction unmatched. The CDR3 runs to 15 residues. Germline V CDR1 and CDR2: SEHNR, FQNEAQ (reference sequence). This chain's CDR3 is CASSSPQGAAYEQYV. The CDR3 nucleotides are TGTGCCAGCAGCTCGCCACAGGGGGCGGCCTACGAGCAGTACGTC.

The chain combines TRBV6-1 with TRBJ2-2; TRBD1 matches at 9 bases. Germline values: CDR1 MNHNS, CDR2 SASEGT. The CDR3 runs 15 residues. V lost 3 bases, J lost 5 bases, and 4 bases stayed unmatched. DNA for the CDR3: TGTGCCAGCAGTGAGACAGGGGGTCCTACCGGGGAGCTGTTTTTT. This gives the protein CASSETGGPTGELFF.

At least ten counts were recorded for this clonotype. V is TRBV7-2 and J is TRBJ1-1, with 8 bases matching TRBD1. This CDR3 is 15 amino acids long. Unmatched junction bases numbered 8, after V lost 0 bases and J lost 8 bases. Germline assignment: CDR1 SGHTA and CDR2 FQGNSA. In DNA, the CDR3 is TGTGCCAGCAGCTTAGCGCGGACAGGGCCCACGGAAGCTTTCTTT. It specifies CASSLARTGPTEAFF.

The rearrangement joins TRBV28 to TRBJ2-7, with 10 nucleotides matching TRBD2. This CDR3 has 15 residues. V gave up 2 bases and J gave up 7 bases; unmatched junction bases: 8. Germline lookup yields CDR1 MDHEN and CDR2 SYDVKM. In DNA, the CDR3 is TGTGCCAGCAGTTTAGAGAAGCTAGCGGGGGATGAGCAGTACGTC. Its protein is CASSLEKLAGDEQYV.

The rearrangement links TRBV29-1 to TRBJ2-3, with 9 bases aligning to TRBD1. Germline values: CDR1 SQVTM, CDR2 ANQGSEA. This CDR3 comprises 15 residues. The trim removed 4 bases at V and 6 bases at J, leaving 11 bases unmatched. CDR3 amino acids: CSVVRDRVIGDTQYF. CDR3 in DNA: TGCAGCGTTGTACGGGACAGGGTGATCGGGGATACGCAGTATTTT.

The rearrangement joins TRBV23-1 to TRBJ2-1; D is possibly TRBD2 (6 bases). TRBV23-1 is classed as an ORF, of uncertain function. Trimming shortened V by 3 bases and J by 0 bases, and 15 bases separated the two germline ends. This CDR3 is built from 17 residues. CDR3 region: CASSHERRGFSYNEQFF. The CDR3 DNA reads as TGCGCCAGCAGTCATGAGCGGCGGGGCTTCTCCTACAATGAGCAGTTCTTC.

This clonotype has only a few counts. This chain uses TRBV4-2 with TRBJ2-1, with TRBD2 as a possible D gene (5 bases). Germline V lookup: CDR1 LGHNA, CDR2 YNFKEQ. The V gene lost 0 bases and the J gene lost 0 bases, with 15 bases spanning the gap. This CDR3 contains 18 residues. This CDR3 is CASSQDGVRGFSYNEQFF. The CDR3 DNA reads as TGTGCCAGCAGCCAAGATGGGGTCCGGGGATTCTCCTACAATGAGCAGTTCTTC.

The genes are TRBV7-9 and TRBJ2-3; the D is unclear. The CDR3 is 15 residues long. The V and J ends lost 3 bases and 2 bases respectively, with 12 bases between them. Germline V gene data show CDR1 as SEHNR and CDR2 as FQNEAQ (reference sequence). The DNA for the CDR3 is TGTGCCAGCAGCTTCCTAGTGGGTGCCACAGATACGCAGTATTTT. Encoded protein: CASSFLVGATDTQYF.

The chain employs TRBV2 and TRBJ2-3; D unclear. The ends were cut back, 8 bases at V and 0 bases at J, with 21 bases in the middle. The CDR3 is made up of 17 amino acids. CDR1 and CDR2 (germline): SNHLY, FYNNEI. The CDR3 nucleotides are TGTGCCAGCCTCGGCCTGTCAGGTCGATTTAGCACAGATACGCAGTATTTT. This sequence encodes CASLGLSGRFSTDTQYF.

The chain couples TRBV29-1 to TRBJ1-3; D gene uncertain. V was cut by 3 bases and J by 0 bases, with 6 bases left in between. Germline CDR1 SQVTM, CDR2 ANQGSEA. This CDR3 comprises 13 residues. In nucleotides, the CDR3 is TGCAGCGTTGACGGTGACTCTGGAAACACCATATATTTT. The encoded protein is CSVDGDSGNTIYF.

This chain connects TRBV20-1 to TRBJ1-1, with D unclear. Germline V CDR1 and CDR2: DFQATT, SNEGSKA (reference sequence). With 4 bases removed from V and 4 bases from J, the gap between germline ends came to 16 bases. This CDR3 has 14 amino acids. This chain's CDR3 is CSAIQVGRGTEAFF. In DNA form, the CDR3 reads TGCAGTGCTATCCAGGTTGGGCGGGGCACTGAAGCTTTCTTT.

This clonotype was observed at least ten times. The rearrangement uses TRBV7-6 and TRBJ2-1; D remains unclear. V gave up 3 bases and J gave up 8 bases, with 11 bases separating them. CDR1 is SGHVS, CDR2 FNYEAQ, per germline. This CDR3 contains 13 residues. CDR3 DNA sequence: TGTGCCAGCAGCTTGGCCCCTCCCGATGAGCAGTTCTTC. Its translation is CASSLAPPDEQFF. Using reference TRBV7-6 and TRBJ2-1 for the parts outside the CDR3, the full variable domain is GAGVSQSPRYKVTKRGQDVALRCDPISGHVSLYWYRQALGQGPEFLTYFNYEAQQDKSGLPNDRFSAERPEGSISTLTIQRTEQRDSAMYRCASSLAPPDEQFFGPGTRLTVL.